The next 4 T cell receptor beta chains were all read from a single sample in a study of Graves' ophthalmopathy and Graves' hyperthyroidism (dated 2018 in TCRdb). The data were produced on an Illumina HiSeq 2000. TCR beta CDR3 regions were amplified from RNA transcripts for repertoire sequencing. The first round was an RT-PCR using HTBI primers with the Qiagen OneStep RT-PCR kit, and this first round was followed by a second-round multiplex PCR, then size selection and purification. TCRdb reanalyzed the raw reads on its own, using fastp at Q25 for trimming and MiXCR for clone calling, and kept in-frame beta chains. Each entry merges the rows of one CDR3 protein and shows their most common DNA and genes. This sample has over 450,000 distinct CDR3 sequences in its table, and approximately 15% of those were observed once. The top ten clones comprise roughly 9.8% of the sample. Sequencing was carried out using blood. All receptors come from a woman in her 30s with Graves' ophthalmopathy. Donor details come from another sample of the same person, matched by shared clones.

The CDR3 is CASSADRVGGYTF. The CDR3 DNA reads as TGCGCCAGCAGCGCGGACAGGGTAGGGGGCTACACCTTC. The chain recombines TRBV10-1 with TRBJ1-2; the match to TRBD1 covers 8 bases. The germline V gene has CDR1 WNHNN and CDR2 SYGVQD (reference sequence). Losses at the gene ends were 6 bases for V and 8 bases for J; bases not matched to a gene: 8. The CDR3 length is 13 residues.

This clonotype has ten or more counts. The CDR3 sequence: CASSQDPDRGRGRGETQYF. DNA of the CDR3: TGTGCCAGCAGCCAAGATCCCGATCGGGGCAGGGGTCGGGGAGAGACCCAGTACTTC. The chain carries TRBV14 and TRBJ2-5; possibly TRBD1 for D (6 bases). CDR3 length: 19 residues. Trimming took 0 bases from V and 4 from J, leaving 24 bases between them. CDR1 SGHDN and CDR2 FVKESK come from the germline V gene.

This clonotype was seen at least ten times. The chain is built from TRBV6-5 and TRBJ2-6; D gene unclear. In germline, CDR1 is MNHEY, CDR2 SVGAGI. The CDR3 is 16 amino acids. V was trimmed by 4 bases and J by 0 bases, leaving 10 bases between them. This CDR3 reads CASSSRPSSGANVLTF. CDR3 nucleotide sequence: TGTGCCAGCAGTTCCCGACCCAGCTCTGGGGCCAACGTCCTGACTTTC.

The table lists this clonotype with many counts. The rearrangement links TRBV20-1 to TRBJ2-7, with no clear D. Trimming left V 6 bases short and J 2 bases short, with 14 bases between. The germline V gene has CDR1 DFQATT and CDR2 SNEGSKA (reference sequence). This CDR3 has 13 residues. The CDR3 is CSARQRSTYEQYF. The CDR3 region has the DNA TGCAGTGCAAGGCAGCGAAGTACCTACGAGCAGTACTTC.